These 9 T cell receptor beta chains came from one sample sequenced in a study of CD8 T cells in ankylosing spondylitis. Each CDR3 protein is one row after TCRdb ran MiXCR on the 5' RACE reads. The sample contains roughly 180,000 distinct CDR3 sequences, around a tenth of which appear only once. Sequencing used blood, either unsorted or a sorted T cell fraction (not recorded which). The receptor source for this set is a male donor with ankylosing spondylitis or in good health (not recorded which).

This clonotype was seen ten or more times. The chain couples TRBV4-3 to TRBJ1-2, with D maybe TRBD1 (6 bases). CDR1 and CDR2 (germline): LGHNA, YSLEER. This CDR3 has 14 amino acids. V shed 4 bases and J shed 4 bases, with 13 bases lying between them. The CDR3 coding sequence is TGCGCCAGCAGCCGCACAGGGAATGGCTATGGCTACACCTTC. Residues: CASSRTGNGYGYTF.

This clonotype was recorded many times. The rearrangement links TRBV18 to TRBJ2-1; TRBD2 aligns across 11 bases. CDR1 KGHSH and CDR2 LQKENI come from the germline V gene. The CDR3 totals 16 residues. After removal of 2 bases from V and 8 bases from J, the junction contained 8 bases not matched to a gene. The CDR3: CASSPATSGGLDEQFF. CDR3 coding DNA: TGTGCCAGCTCACCAGCTACTAGCGGGGGTCTCGATGAGCAGTTCTTC.

The table lists this clonotype with a few counts. The chain couples TRBV5-1 to TRBJ2-3, with no clear D. In germline, CDR1 is SGHRS, CDR2 YFSETQ. CDR3 length equals 16 residues. Trimming stripped 0 bases from V and 1 base from J, with 12 bases between. This chain's CDR3 is CASSLDGIEGTDTQYF. The CDR3 region has the DNA TGCGCCAGCAGCTTGGATGGTATTGAGGGCACAGATACGCAGTATTTT.

This rearrangement joins TRBV24-1 to TRBJ2-5; 7 positions match TRBD2. The ends lost 0 bases at V and 5 bases at J; junction bases unmatched: 2. Germline V gene lookup returns CDR1 KGHDR and CDR2 SFDVKD. The CDR3 runs 14 residues. In nucleotides, the CDR3 is TGTGCCACCAGTGATTTGCGGGGAGGGGAGACCCAGTACTTC. Its translation: CATSDLRGGETQYF.

The chain combines TRBV6-1 with TRBJ2-7; D may correspond to TRBD1 or TRBD2 (5 bases each). CDR3 length: 14 residues. In germline, CDR1 is MNHNS, CDR2 SASEGT. Trimming shortened V by 6 bases and J by 5 bases, and 17 bases separated the two germline ends. The CDR3 sequence: CASSLGTGWNEQYF. In DNA form, the CDR3 reads TGTGCCAGCAGCCTGGGGACGGGCTGGAACGAGCAGTACTTC.

The rearrangement joins TRBV5-1 to TRBJ2-1; 10 nucleotides agree with TRBD1. The CDR3 is 16 residues long. With 4 bases clipped from V and 7 bases from J, the junction kept 11 bases outside the gene matches. Germline CDR1 is SGHRS and CDR2 is YFSETQ. For the CDR3, the DNA is TGCGCCAGCAGCATCGGACCGGGACAGGGGTGGAATGAGCAGTTCTTC. Its translation: CASSIGPGQGWNEQFF.

This clonotype was detected many times. For the CDR3, the DNA is TGTGCCAGCAGTGAATTCGACAGTTGGGGATATGGCTACACCTTC. Protein: CASSEFDSWGYGYTF. This chain joins TRBV25-1 and TRBJ1-2; D perhaps matches TRBD1 (5 bases). The germline V gene encodes CDR1 MGHDK and CDR2 SYGVNS. The CDR3 runs 15 residues. V was pared by 1 base and J by 5 bases, with 14 bases between.

The sample holds many counts of this clonotype. The chain employs TRBV20-1 and TRBJ1-2; TRBD1 is a possible D gene (6 bases). The CDR3 extends over 11 amino acids. Deletions cut 3 bases from V and 13 bases from J, with 15 bases between. CDR1 and CDR2 from the germline V gene are DFQATT and SNEGSKA (reference sequence). CDR3 amino acids: CSASLQGFCTF. DNA for the CDR3: TGCAGTGCTAGCCTACAGGGTTTTTGCACCTTC.

This clonotype was observed a few times. This chain uses TRBV5-1 with TRBJ2-5; D unclear. This CDR3 has 15 residues. Germline V gene data show CDR1 as SGHRS and CDR2 as YFSETQ. Between the trimmed V and J ends, which lost 0 bases and 5 bases, there was a span of 14 bases. The CDR3 bases are TGCGCCAGCAGCTTGGACGTGGGAACAGAGGAGACCCAGTACTTC. As protein: CASSLDVGTEETQYF.